This paragraph covers one T cell receptor beta chain sequence. This clonotype has only a few counts. Its binding antigen is unknown. Qualities for individual bases were not recorded, and no much larger clone is one base off. This record comes from a study of blood T cells in healthy people across ages (dated by TCRdb to between 2015 and 2017). At the level of the whole study: In model experiments, template switching captured about one uniquely barcoded TCR beta cDNA molecule for every two T cells. Using deep sequencing normalized with unique cDNA molecular identifiers, the study measured how TCR beta repertoire diversity changes with age. The donors were divided into four age groups: young (average roughly 15 years), middle-aged (about 40), aged (approximately 62) and long-lived (about 79). To avoid experimental bias, donors of different ages were spread randomly across the sequencing lanes. For two donors (one aged 18 to 30 and one aged 80 or older), the study analyzed two additional independent replicas of 1 million unique cDNA reads from the same blood draw.

Paper-wide results and their limitations: A strong correlation was found between observed TCR beta diversity and the percentage of naive T cells measured by flow cytometry. The CMV infection status of donors was not known, potentially confounding age-related changes in expanded clonotypes. Estimates of total diversity from one million sequenced T cells were regarded as lower bounds and underestimates. Compared with the aged group, more naive CD4+ T cells, fewer expanded clones and increased TCR diversity were shown by the long-lived group, suggesting age selection. Bulk unsorted PBMC profiling prevented conclusive comparison of naive and antigen-experienced compartments. Observed TCR beta diversity per million T cells fell roughly linearly with age, and a significant reduction was already apparent by age around 40.

Preparation of the library involved 5' RACE. These reads were obtained on an Illumina HiSeq 2500. A second PCR of about 7 to 12 cycles was run with a J-beta primer mix and a sample-barcoded 5' primer. A unique molecular identifier was introduced onto each TCR beta cDNA molecule by a template-switch 5' adaptor carrying 12 random nucleotides. At least 3 million CDR3-containing paired-end reads were obtained from each sample. First-strand cDNA synthesis was performed from all RNA using the Mint cDNA synthesis kit, with priming by a TRBC-specific oligonucleotide. Following uracil-DNA glycosylase treatment, all cDNA underwent a first 18-cycle PCR with the universal primers M1SS and BC2_uni_R. On the authors' methods: Each sample was normalized by randomly selecting 1 million high-quality reads, each carrying a distinct molecular identifier. Instead of being binned into consensus sequences, reads with shared molecular identifiers were discarded. MiTCR, set to a Q25 quality threshold and the strictest error-elimination algorithm, was used for CDR3 identification, clonotype clustering and error correction. A nonparametric unseen species model with Euler transformation was used to estimate a lower bound on total TCR beta diversity. In-frame beta chains were kept once TCRdb had trimmed the public reads at Q25 with fastp and called clones with MiXCR. When rows share a CDR3 protein, they turn into one entry using the most common DNA and genes. TCRdb's processing, not the study's, gives the V and J calls here. For this sample there are hundreds of thousands of distinct CDR3 sequences; around 21% appear just once. 3.6% of the sample belongs to the ten largest clones.

V lost 7 bases and J lost 5 bases; the stretch between them is 13 bases long. The CDR1 and CDR2 encoded by the germline V gene are SNHLY and FYNNEI. Taken from cysteine to phenylalanine, the CDR3 has 13 residues. Only the CDR3 part of the read is kept: 39 bases, read in frame from the first base. The donors were some 36 Caucasian individuals from Russia, aged about 6 to 95 years, who were systemically healthy. Each donor gave approximately 9.3 milliliters of peripheral blood, collected into EDTA-treated Vacutainer tubes. Ficoll-Paque density-gradient centrifugation was used to isolate PBMCs, with at least 6.5 million obtained per sample. Trizol reagent was used to extract total RNA from the PBMCs, yielding at least 6 micrograms per sample. For every donor, flow cytometry on a PBMC aliquot measured the percentage of naive CD45RAhigh/CD27high T cells.

The chain employs TRBV2 and TRBJ2-3; matching of 5 bases hints at TRBD2 as the D gene. The TCR was taken from a man aged 65 to 85 in good health. The sequenced sample consisted of blood. The DNA is TGTGCCAGCAAAGACAAAGAGGGAGATACGCAGTATTTT. This is translated as CASKDKEGDTQYF.